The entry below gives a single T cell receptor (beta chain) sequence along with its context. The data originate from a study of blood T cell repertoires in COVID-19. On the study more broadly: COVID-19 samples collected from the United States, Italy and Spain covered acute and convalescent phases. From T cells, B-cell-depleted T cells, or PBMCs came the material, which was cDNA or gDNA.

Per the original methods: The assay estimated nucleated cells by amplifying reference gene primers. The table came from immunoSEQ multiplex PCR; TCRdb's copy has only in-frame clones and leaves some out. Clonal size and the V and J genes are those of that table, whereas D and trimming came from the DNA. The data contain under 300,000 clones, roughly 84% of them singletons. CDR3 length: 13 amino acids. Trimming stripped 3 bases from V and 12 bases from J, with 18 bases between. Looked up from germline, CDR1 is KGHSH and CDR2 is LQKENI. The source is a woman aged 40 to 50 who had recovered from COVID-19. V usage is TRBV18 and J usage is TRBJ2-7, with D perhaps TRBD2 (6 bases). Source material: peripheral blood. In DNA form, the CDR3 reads TGTGCCAGCTCACCCACAGGCGGGGAAACGTCGTACTTC. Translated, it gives CASSPTGGETSYF.